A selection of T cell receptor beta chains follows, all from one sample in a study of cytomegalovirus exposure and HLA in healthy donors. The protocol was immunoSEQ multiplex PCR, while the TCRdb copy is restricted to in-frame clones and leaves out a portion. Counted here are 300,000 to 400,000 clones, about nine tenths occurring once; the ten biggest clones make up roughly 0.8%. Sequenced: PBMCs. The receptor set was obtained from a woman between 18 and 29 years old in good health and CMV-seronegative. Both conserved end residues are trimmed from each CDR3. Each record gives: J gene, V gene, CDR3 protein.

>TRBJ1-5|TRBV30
AWSVRGTGTQPQH
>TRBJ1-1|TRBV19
ATLGTGGMNTEAF
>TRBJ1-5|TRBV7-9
ASSFSQGNQPQH
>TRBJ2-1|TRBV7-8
ASSEGLQGEQF
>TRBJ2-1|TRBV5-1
ASSLVAGANNEQF
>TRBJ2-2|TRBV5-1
ASSLVATTNTGELF
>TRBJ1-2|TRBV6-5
ASSAGGADGYT
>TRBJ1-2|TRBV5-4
ASSFVGQEYGYT
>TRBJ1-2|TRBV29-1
SAQGQGTYGYT
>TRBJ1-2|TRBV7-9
ASSANTGDGYT
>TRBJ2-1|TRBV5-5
ASSSLYPLGGKEQF
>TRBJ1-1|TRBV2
ASSRDRGLPEAF
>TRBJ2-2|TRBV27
ASSPLVGGGELF
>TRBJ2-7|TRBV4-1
ASSQGTSGSQTIYEQY
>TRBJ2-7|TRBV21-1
ASSKDTYEQY
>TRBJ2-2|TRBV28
ASSDRKTGSNTGELF
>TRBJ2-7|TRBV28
ASSWGTSGSYEQY
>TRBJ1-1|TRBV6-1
ASSELARGNTEAF
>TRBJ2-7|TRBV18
ASSPTQGVEQY
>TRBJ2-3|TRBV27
ASSLYGRTDTQY
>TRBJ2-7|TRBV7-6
ASSIHRSYEQY
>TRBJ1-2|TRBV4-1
ASSHEDRGVTFGYT
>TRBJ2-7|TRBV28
ASSLWVTETYEQY